This T cell receptor (beta chain) was retrieved from a study of T cells in Graves' hyperthyroidism and ophthalmopathy. From germline, CDR1 is SNHLY and CDR2 FYNNEI. The CDR3 has 14 residues. V lost 8 bases, J lost 6 bases, and 8 bases stayed unmatched. This clonotype was picked up a small number of times. Its antigen is currently unknown. Study findings and constraints: By a 13 V-J model, ophthalmopathy was set apart from stable hyperthyroidism. Blood also showed most of the thyroid clonotypes that were expanded above 0.001. Before onset, ophthalmopathy was predicted by the model a median roughly 6.8 months earlier.

Absence of ophthalmopathy progression within 18 months defined stable Graves' hyperthyroidism. Amplification of TCR beta CDR3 regions used RNA as the template. HTBI primers drove first-round RT-PCR of the TCR CDR3. TCRdb called the multiplex PCR reads again in MiXCR, with one record for every CDR3 protein. The sample comprises hundreds of thousands of distinct CDR3 sequences, 35% to 40% of which are singletons, and more than 7% rests with the top ten. The chain joins TRBV2 to TRBJ1-5; 9 bases match TRBD1. Specimen: blood. The TCR comes from a man aged 18 to 30 with Graves' hyperthyroidism. CDR3 bases: TGTGCCAGCGGTTCGACAGGGGGTGGTCAGCCCCAGCATTTT. Translated, it gives CASGSTGGGQPQHF.